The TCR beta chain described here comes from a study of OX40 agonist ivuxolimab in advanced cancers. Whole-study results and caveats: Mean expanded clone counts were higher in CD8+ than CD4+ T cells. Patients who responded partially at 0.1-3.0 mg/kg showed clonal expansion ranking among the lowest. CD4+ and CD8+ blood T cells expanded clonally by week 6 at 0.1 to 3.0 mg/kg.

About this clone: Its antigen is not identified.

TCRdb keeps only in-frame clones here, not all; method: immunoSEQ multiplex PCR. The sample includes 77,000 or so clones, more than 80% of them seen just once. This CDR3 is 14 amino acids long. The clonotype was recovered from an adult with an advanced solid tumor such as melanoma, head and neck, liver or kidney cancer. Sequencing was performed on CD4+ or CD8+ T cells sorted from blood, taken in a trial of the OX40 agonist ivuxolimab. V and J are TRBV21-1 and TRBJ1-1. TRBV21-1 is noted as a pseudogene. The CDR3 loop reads CASTPGRANTEAFF. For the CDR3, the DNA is TGTGCCAGCACTCCCGGGAGGGCGAACACTGAAGCTTTCTTT.